The 12 T cell receptor beta chains presented below share a single source sample, sequenced in a study of T-cell reconstitution after alpha-beta-depleted transplantation in children (dated by TCRdb to the mid-2010s). What the treatment or condition label conveys for this sample: allogeneic hematopoietic cell transplantation with graft depleted of TCRalphabeta T cells and CD19 B cells. Libraries came from PCR. The sample was run on an Illumina HiSeq 2500. TCR libraries were prepared with molecular barcoding, using unique molecular identifiers to normalize TCRbeta repertoire quantification. Clones were called with MiXCR by TCRdb after fastp trimmed the public reads at Q25, and only in-frame beta chains were retained. Records with the same CDR3 protein are collapsed into one entry carrying the most frequent genes and DNA. The sample table records about 110,000 distinct CDR3 sequences; approximately 10% of these occur just once. The ten largest clones add up to around 34% of the sample.

Sequences were derived from PBMCs, sampled before TCRalphabeta/CD19-depleted stem cell transplant. The source is a boy younger than 10 with acute lymphoblastic leukemia, due to receive a stem cell transplant.

In this sample, this clonotype turned up many times. The V call is TRBV5-5, the J call TRBJ2-1; 8 bases line up with TRBD1. The CDR3 is 17 residues long. Germline V gene lookup returns CDR1 SGHKS and CDR2 YYEKEE (reference sequence). Trimming took 0 bases from V and 7 from J; bases not matched to a gene: 12. The CDR3 DNA sequence: TGTGCCAGCAGCTTGGGACCTGGGACAGGAGGGCAAAATGAGCAGTTCTTC. This encodes CASSLGPGTGGQNEQFF.

The table lists this clonotype with many counts. The chain is built from TRBV5-5 and TRBJ2-5; D ambiguous. V gave up 4 bases and J gave up 0 bases, with 16 bases separating them. Per germline, CDR1 SGHKS and CDR2 YYEKEE (reference sequence). The CDR3 contains 16 residues. CDR3 DNA: TGTGCCAGCAGCCTGTTCCCGGGCCTAGACCAAGAGACCCAGTACTTC. It is translated as CASSLFPGLDQETQYF.

The rearrangement uses TRBV2 and TRBJ1-1; no clear D gene. Germline-derived CDR1 and CDR2 are SNHLY and FYNNEI. The CDR3 consists of 14 residues. V was trimmed by 8 bases and J by 0 bases, leaving 13 bases between them. CDR3 sequence (DNA): TGTGCCAGCTTAAGAGGGCCGGTGAACACTGAAGCTTTCTTT. Its translation is CASLRGPVNTEAFF.

The chain recombines TRBV5-1 with TRBJ1-1; D is unresolved. The CDR3 length is 15 residues. The V and J ends lost 0 bases and 3 bases respectively, with 12 bases between them. Germline CDR1 and CDR2: SGHRS and YFSETQ. The CDR3 DNA is TGCGCCAGCAGCTTGGAAAGATTTGGGGACACTGAAGCTTTCTTT. The encoded protein is CASSLERFGDTEAFF.

This clonotype has just a few counts. The chain has TRBV6-1 and TRBJ2-2, with 8 positions matching TRBD2. CDR1 and CDR2 (germline): MNHNS, SASEGT. The length of the CDR3 is 15 residues. V was pared by 6 bases and J by 5 bases, with 8 bases of the junction left unmatched. Here the CDR3 reads CASSVLAELTGELFF. The DNA of the CDR3 is TGTGCCAGCAGCGTACTAGCGGAGCTTACCGGGGAGCTGTTTTTT.

This rearrangement joins TRBV25-1 to TRBJ2-7, with D perhaps matching TRBD2 (5 bases). The CDR3 runs to 16 residues. Between the trimmed V and J ends, which lost 2 bases and 0 bases, there was a span of 14 bases. The V gene's germline CDR1 is MGHDK and CDR2 SYGVNS. CDR3 coding DNA: TGTGCCAGCAGTGAAGCCCCTGGAGGTCCCTCCTACGAGCAGTACTTC. This codes for CASSEAPGGPSYEQYF.

This clonotype was counted between two and nine times. The CDR3, as DNA: TGCAGTGCTACAGGGATTACAGATGATCATGAGCAGTTCTTC. It codes for CSATGITDDHEQFF. The V call is TRBV20-1, the J call TRBJ2-1, with a possible D match to TRBD1 (5 bases). Trimming removed 4 bases from V and 8 bases from J, with 18 bases in between. The CDR3 consists of 14 residues. The V gene's germline CDR1 is DFQATT and CDR2 SNEGSKA (reference sequence).

The rearrangement links TRBV18 to TRBJ2-7; no definite D call. CDR1 and CDR2 from the germline V gene are KGHSH and LQKENI. Trimming removed 2 bases at V and 5 bases at J, with 13 bases between. This CDR3 is built from 14 residues. This CDR3 reads CASSPGRNIDEQYF. CDR3 bases: TGTGCCAGCTCACCAGGTAGGAATATCGACGAGCAGTACTTC.

This clonotype has a count of ten or more. This chain links TRBV7-2 with TRBJ2-1; tentatively, D is TRBD2 (5 bases). The germline V and J ends were trimmed by 2 bases and 4 bases, with 24 bases remaining between them. Per the germline V gene, CDR1 is SGHTA and CDR2 is FQGNSA. The CDR3 length is 19 residues. The CDR3 loop reads CASSLFPPRSGERYNEQFF. The CDR3 region has the DNA TGTGCCAGCAGCTTATTCCCCCCCCGGAGCGGAGAAAGGTACAATGAGCAGTTCTTC.

V usage is TRBV12-3 or TRBV12-4 and J usage is TRBJ2-1; possible D gene TRBD1, 6 bases. The ends were cut back, 6 bases at V and 9 bases at J, with 18 bases in the middle. The CDR3 has 14 amino acids. Written as DNA, the CDR3 is TGTGCCAGCAGCCCAAGGGGGAGTGTTGGTGAGCAGTTCTTC. Translating it yields CASSPRGSVGEQFF.

The chain recombines TRBV3-1 with TRBJ2-2, with 13 bases identical to TRBD2. Germline values: CDR1 LGHDT, CDR2 YNNKEL (reference sequence). The CDR3 is 18 amino acids. The ends lost 1 base at V and 6 bases at J; junction bases unmatched: 8. The CDR3 DNA reads as TGTGCCAGCAGCCAAGGGACTAGCGGGAGCTACTATCCCGGGGAGCTGTTTTTT. Amino acids: CASSQGTSGSYYPGELFF.

This sequence joins TRBV4-2 and TRBJ1-1; D remains ambiguous. Germline assignment: CDR1 LGHNA and CDR2 YNFKEQ. Trimming stripped 0 bases from V and 5 bases from J, with 10 bases between. The CDR3 length is 14 residues. This chain's CDR3 is CASSQDAGGTEAFF. Written as DNA, the CDR3 is TGTGCCAGCAGCCAAGATGCGGGAGGTACTGAAGCTTTCTTT.